The 13 T cell receptor beta chains listed next were all sequenced from one sample in a study of T-cell reconstitution after alpha-beta-depleted transplantation in children (dated by TCRdb to between 2015 and 2016). The library relied on PCR. Sequencing instrument: Illumina HiSeq 2500. TCR library preparation used molecular barcoding, with unique molecular identifiers applied to normalize quantification of the TCRbeta repertoire. The public reads were run again by TCRdb, first through fastp at Q25 and then through MiXCR, and only productive beta chains were kept. Merged by CDR3 protein, the rows form single entries marked with the most common genes and DNA. A total of about 540,000 distinct CDR3 sequences appear in this sample, 18% of them only once. Approximately 3% of the sample lies in the top ten. The input for sequencing was PBMCs from the stem cell graft donor, taken from the stem cell graft. Receptors were obtained from a human donor who donated a stem cell graft to a child with acute lymphoblastic leukemia.

This chain uses TRBV25-1 with TRBJ1-6; D possibly corresponds to TRBD1 (6 bases). The ends were cut back, 0 bases at V and 8 bases at J, with 11 bases in the middle. Germline V lookup: CDR1 MGHDK, CDR2 SYGVNS. The CDR3 is made up of 15 amino acids. CDR3 region: CASSEYTGKDSPLHF. The CDR3 DNA follows: TGTGCCAGCAGTGAATATACAGGGAAGGATTCACCCCTCCACTTT.

This clonotype showed up just a few times. The chain links TRBV25-1 to TRBJ2-3; TRBD1 agrees at 8 bases. This CDR3 region has 15 residues. Trimming removed 2 bases from V and 3 bases from J; junction bases left unmatched: 4. The germline V gene encodes CDR1 MGHDK and CDR2 SYGVNS. CDR3 in amino acids: CASSENQGATDTQYF. CDR3 in DNA: TGTGCCAGCAGTGAAAACCAGGGGGCAACAGATACGCAGTATTTT.

In its sample, this clonotype was seen a few times. This chain uses TRBV19 with TRBJ2-1, with TRBD1 identical over 7 bases. The junction had 8 bases not matched to a gene; V was cut back by 6 bases and J by 6 bases. The germline gives CDR1 LNHDA, CDR2 SQIVND (reference sequence). CDR3 size: 14 residues. DNA for the CDR3: TGTGCCAGTAGGGTCGAGACAGGGATCAATGAGCAGTTCTTC. Protein product: CASRVETGINEQFF.

This clonotype was counted ten times or more. The chain is built from TRBV29-1 and TRBJ2-1; D possibly corresponds to TRBD1 (5 bases). V was pared by 8 bases and J by 7 bases, with 15 bases between. Germline CDR1 and CDR2: SQVTM and ANQGSEA. The CDR3 is 12 residues long. This chain's CDR3 is CSPLGELNEQFF. Written as DNA, the CDR3 is TGCAGCCCCCTAGGGGAATTGAATGAGCAGTTCTTC.

This chain connects TRBV27 to TRBJ2-1, with a possible D match to TRBD2 (6 bases). This CDR3 has 15 residues. V was clipped by 5 bases and J by 3 bases, with 14 bases between them. Germline CDR1 reads MNHEY; CDR2 reads SMNVEV (reference sequence). The CDR3 nucleotides are TGTGCCAGCAGTCTCCCGGGGGACCACTACAATGAGCAGTTCTTC. Translated, it gives CASSLPGDHYNEQFF.

V is TRBV6-2 or TRBV6-3 and J is TRBJ1-2; D may be TRBD1 (6 bases). Germline-derived CDR1 and CDR2 are MNHEY and SVGEGT. The CDR3 is 14 residues long. V gave up 6 bases and J gave up 0 bases, with 11 bases separating them. CDR3 amino acids: CASSTGTSNYGYTF. The DNA of the CDR3 is TGTGCCAGCAGCACCGGGACATCTAACTATGGCTACACCTTC.

The chain joins TRBV7-3 to TRBJ2-1; D not certain. This CDR3 contains 16 residues. From germline, CDR1 is SGHTA and CDR2 FQGTGA. V was cut by 2 bases and J by 4 bases, with 15 bases left in between. DNA for the CDR3: TGTGCCAGCAGCTTAGGCTCGACCCTATTGTACAATGAGCAGTTCTTC. It translates to CASSLGSTLLYNEQFF.

The rearrangement joins TRBV30 to TRBJ2-7; TRBD2 agrees at 7 bases. The ends lost 4 bases at V and 7 bases at J; junction bases unmatched: 13. This CDR3 has 14 amino acids. The V gene's germline CDR1 is GTSNPN and CDR2 SVGIG (reference sequence). This CDR3 reads CAWTVGGSVGEQYF. The CDR3 region has the DNA TGTGCCTGGACTGTTGGCGGGAGTGTCGGTGAGCAGTACTTC.

This clonotype was picked up a small number of times. This CDR3 is CASRYSGGRGYTF. The CDR3 bases are TGTGCCAGCAGATATTCTGGGGGTCGGGGCTACACCTTC. The chain carries TRBV28 and TRBJ1-2; D perhaps matches TRBD1 (5 bases). Trimming pared 6 bases from V and 8 bases from J, leaving 16 bases between. Per germline, CDR1 MDHEN and CDR2 SYDVKM. The CDR3 has 13 amino acids.

The chain is built from TRBV20-1 and TRBJ2-1; D call uncertain. This CDR3 contains 11 residues. Germline values: CDR1 DFQATT, CDR2 SNEGSKA (reference sequence). Trimming removed 4 bases at V and 10 bases at J, with 11 bases between. The CDR3 sequence: CSATVQGEQFF. CDR3 coding DNA: TGCAGTGCTACCGTCCAAGGGGAGCAGTTCTTC.

This clonotype was observed a few times. The J gene is TRBJ2-1, the V gene TRBV29-1; the D gene is possibly TRBD2 (6 bases). The germline V gene encodes CDR1 SQVTM and CDR2 ANQGSEA. The CDR3 sequence is 12 residues long. V gave up 2 bases and J gave up 4 bases, with 6 bases separating them. CDR3 sequence reads: CSVERGYNEQFF. The CDR3 bases are TGCAGCGTTGAACGGGGGTACAATGAGCAGTTCTTC.

The chain has TRBV20-1 and TRBJ1-2; D perhaps matches TRBD1 (6 bases). Germline CDR1 DFQATT, CDR2 SNEGSKA (reference sequence). This CDR3 has 14 residues. V gave up 3 bases and J gave up 2 bases, with 13 bases separating them. The CDR3 DNA follows: TGCAGTGCTAGCGCGACAGGTTCCAACTATGGCTACACCTTC. It encodes CSASATGSNYGYTF.

The sample holds a few counts of this clonotype. The chain couples TRBV12-3 or TRBV12-4 to TRBJ2-4; 7 bases agree with TRBD1. With 3 bases clipped from V and 6 bases from J, the junction kept 11 bases outside the gene matches. This CDR3 region has 16 residues. CDR3 residues: CASSFLTGASTNIQYF. The CDR3 DNA follows: TGTGCCAGCAGTTTTTTAACAGGGGCAAGTACAAACATTCAGTACTTC.